The next 4 T cell receptor beta chains were all read from a single sample in a study of CD8+ T cells in alopecia areata. In each case, RNA was isolated and then reverse transcribed into cDNA as the sequencing template. Sequencing used immunoSEQ multiplex PCR; TCRdb keeps in-frame clones, though not all of them. The data hold approximately 65,000 clones, with approximately 46% observed a single time. Sequenced here: CD8+ T cells sorted from blood, sampled at week 0. Receptors originate from a human donor with alopecia areata.

The chain links TRBV27 to TRBJ2-3; no clear D gene. The CDR3 is made up of 11 amino acids. V was shortened by 8 bases and J by 2 bases, with 5 bases between the two germline ends. The germline V gene encodes CDR1 MNHEY and CDR2 SMNVEV (reference sequence). CDR3: CASYSTDTQYF. CDR3 DNA sequence: TGTGCCAGCTACTCCACAGATACGCAGTATTTT.

This clone showed up just a few times. The chain has TRBV29-1 and TRBJ2-2; a possible D gene is TRBD1 (6 bases). Germline assignment: CDR1 SQVTM and CDR2 ANQGSEA. The CDR3 is 13 residues long. Trimming shortened V by 7 bases and J by 3 bases, and 12 bases separated the two germline ends. This chain's CDR3 is CSAPGQYTGELFF. CDR3 DNA: TGCAGCGCCCCCGGACAGTACACCGGGGAGCTGTTTTTT.

The sample holds one count of this clone. This likely reflects a read error, since a far larger clone is one base away. The chain couples TRBV14 to TRBJ2-1; the D is unclear. With 0 bases removed from V and 6 bases from J, the gap between germline ends came to 6 bases. From germline, CDR1 is SGHDN and CDR2 FVKESK. The CDR3 is made up of 13 amino acids. The CDR3 nucleotides read TGTGCCAGCAGCCAAGAGGGTTCCAATGAGCAGTTCTTC. Translation gives CASSQEGSNEQFF.

CDR3 DNA sequence: TGTGCCAGCACCAGGGGAGATACGCAGTATTTT. Its protein product is CASTRGDTQYF. The chain has TRBV27 and TRBJ2-3; the D gene is possibly TRBD1 (6 bases). Looked up from germline, CDR1 is MNHEY and CDR2 is SMNVEV (reference sequence). This CDR3 comprises 11 residues. Trimming pared 7 bases from V and 5 bases from J, leaving 7 bases between.